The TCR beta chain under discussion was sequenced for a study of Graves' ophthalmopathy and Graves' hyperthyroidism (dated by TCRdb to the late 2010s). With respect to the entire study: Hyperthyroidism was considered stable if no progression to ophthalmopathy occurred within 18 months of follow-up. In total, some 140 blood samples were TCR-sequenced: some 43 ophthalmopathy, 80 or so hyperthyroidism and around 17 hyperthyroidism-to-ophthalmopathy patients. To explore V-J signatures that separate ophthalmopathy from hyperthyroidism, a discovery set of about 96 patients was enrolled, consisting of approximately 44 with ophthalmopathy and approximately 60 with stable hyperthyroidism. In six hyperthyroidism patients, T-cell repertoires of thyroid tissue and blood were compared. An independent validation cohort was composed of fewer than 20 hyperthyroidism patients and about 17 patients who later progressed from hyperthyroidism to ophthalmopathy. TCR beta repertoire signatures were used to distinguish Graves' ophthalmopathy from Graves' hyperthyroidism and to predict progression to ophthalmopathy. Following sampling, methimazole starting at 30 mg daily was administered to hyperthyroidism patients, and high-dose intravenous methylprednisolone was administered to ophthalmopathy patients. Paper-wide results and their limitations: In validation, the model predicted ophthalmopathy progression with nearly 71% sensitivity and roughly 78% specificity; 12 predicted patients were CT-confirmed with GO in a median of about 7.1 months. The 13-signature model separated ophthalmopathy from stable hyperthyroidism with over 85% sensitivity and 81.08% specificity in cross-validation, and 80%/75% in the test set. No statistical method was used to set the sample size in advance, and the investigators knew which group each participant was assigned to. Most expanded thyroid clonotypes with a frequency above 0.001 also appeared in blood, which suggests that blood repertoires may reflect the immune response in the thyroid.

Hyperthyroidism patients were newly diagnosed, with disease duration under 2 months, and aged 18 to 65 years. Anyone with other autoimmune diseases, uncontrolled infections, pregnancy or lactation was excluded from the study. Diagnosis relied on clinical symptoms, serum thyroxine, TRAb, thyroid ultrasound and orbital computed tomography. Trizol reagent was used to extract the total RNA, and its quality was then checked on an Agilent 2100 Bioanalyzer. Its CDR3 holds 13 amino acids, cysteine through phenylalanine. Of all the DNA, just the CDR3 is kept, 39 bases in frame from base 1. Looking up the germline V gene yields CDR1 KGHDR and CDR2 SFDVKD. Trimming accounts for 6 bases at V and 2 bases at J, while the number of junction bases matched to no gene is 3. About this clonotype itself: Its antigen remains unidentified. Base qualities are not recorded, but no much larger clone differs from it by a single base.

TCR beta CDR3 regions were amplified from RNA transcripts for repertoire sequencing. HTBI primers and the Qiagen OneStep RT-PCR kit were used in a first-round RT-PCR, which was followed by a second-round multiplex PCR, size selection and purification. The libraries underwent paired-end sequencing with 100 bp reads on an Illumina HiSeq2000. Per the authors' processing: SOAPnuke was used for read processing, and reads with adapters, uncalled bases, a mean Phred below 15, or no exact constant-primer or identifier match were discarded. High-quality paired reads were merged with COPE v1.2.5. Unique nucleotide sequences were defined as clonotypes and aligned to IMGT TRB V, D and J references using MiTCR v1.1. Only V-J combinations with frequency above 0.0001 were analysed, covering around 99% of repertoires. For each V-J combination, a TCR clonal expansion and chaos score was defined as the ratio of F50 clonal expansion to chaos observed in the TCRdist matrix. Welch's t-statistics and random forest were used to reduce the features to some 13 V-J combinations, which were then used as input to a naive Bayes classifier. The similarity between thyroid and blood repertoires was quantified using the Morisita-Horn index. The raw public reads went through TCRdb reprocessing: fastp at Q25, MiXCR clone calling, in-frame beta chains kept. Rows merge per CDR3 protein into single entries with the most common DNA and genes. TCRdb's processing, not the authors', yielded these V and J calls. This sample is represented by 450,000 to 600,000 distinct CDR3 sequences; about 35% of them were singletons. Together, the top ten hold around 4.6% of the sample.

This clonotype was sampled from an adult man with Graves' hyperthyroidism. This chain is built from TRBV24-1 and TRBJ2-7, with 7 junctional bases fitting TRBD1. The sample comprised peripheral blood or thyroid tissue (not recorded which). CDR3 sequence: CATSLTGAYEQYF. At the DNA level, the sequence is TGTGCCACCAGTTTAACAGGGGCCTACGAGCAGTACTTC.